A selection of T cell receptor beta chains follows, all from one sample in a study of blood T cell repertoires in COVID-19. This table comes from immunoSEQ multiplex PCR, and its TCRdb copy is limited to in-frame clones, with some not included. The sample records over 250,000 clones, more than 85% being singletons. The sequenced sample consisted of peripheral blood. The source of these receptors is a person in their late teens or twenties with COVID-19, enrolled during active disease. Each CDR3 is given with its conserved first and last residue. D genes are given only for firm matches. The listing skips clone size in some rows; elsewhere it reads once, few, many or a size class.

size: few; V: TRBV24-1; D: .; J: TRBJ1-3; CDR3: CATSEAAGNTIYF; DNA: TGTGCCACCAGTGAGGCCGCTGGAAACACCATATATTTT
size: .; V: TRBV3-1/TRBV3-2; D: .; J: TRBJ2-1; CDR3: CASSQAGTNNEQFF; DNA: TGTGCCAGCAGCCAGGCCGGGACAAACAATGAGCAGTTCTTC
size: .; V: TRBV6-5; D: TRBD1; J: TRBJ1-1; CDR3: CASRVTGDTEAFF; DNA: TGTGCCAGCAGGGTTACAGGGGACACTGAAGCTTTCTTT
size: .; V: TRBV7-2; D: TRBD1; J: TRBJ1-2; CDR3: CASSGTGQGTKGYTF; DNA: TGTGCCAGCAGCGGGACGGGACAGGGTACAAAGGGCTACACCTTC
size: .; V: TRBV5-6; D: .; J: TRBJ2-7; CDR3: CASSLRRDVDEQYF; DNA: TGTGCCAGCAGCTTGCGGAGGGACGTAGACGAGCAGTACTTC
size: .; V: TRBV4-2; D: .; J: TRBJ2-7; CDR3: CASSPKSSYEQYF; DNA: TGTGCCAGCAGCCCGAAGAGCTCCTACGAGCAGTACTTC
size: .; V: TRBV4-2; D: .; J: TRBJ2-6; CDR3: CASRVAGANVLTF; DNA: TGTGCCAGCCGGGTGGCTGGGGCCAACGTCCTGACTTTC
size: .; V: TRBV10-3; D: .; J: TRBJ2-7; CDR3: CAISDQAQGYF; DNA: TGTGCCATCAGTGATCAGGCCCAAGGGTACTTC
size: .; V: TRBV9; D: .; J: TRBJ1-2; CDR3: CASSVGGVNYGYTF; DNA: TGTGCCAGCAGCGTAGGCGGGGTTAACTATGGCTACACCTTC
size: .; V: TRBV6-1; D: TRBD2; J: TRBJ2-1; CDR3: CASSVLAGGPGGNEQFF; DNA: TGTGCCAGCAGTGTCTTAGCGGGAGGGCCGGGCGGAAATGAGCAGTTCTTC
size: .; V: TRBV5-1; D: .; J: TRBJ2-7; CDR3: CASSLDPQALLSEQYF; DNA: TGCGCCAGCAGCTTGGACCCCCAGGCTCTTCTTAGCGAGCAGTACTTC
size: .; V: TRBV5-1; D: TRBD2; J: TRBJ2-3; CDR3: CASSPDKRIVREGTDTQYF; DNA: TGCGCCAGCAGCCCAGACAAGCGTATTGTGCGGGAGGGCACAGATACGCAGTATTTT
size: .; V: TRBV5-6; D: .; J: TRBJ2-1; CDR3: CASSFGSYDLGEQFF; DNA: TGTGCCAGCAGTTTCGGGAGCTACGACCTGGGTGAGCAGTTCTTC
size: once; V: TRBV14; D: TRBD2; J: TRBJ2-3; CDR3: CASSDLAGAGTDTQYF; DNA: TGTGCCAGCAGCGACTTAGCGGGAGCGGGCACAGATACGCAGTATTTT
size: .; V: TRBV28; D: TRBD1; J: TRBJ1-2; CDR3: CASSLWGGTDYGYTF; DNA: TGTGCCAGCAGTTTATGGGGCGGGACAGACTATGGCTACACCTTC
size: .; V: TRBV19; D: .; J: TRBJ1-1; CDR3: CASNTGQLNTEAFF; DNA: TGTGCCAGTAATACTGGACAGCTGAACACTGAAGCTTTCTTT
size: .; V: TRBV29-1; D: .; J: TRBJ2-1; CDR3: CSAPGQGNEQFF; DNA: TGCAGCGCTCCGGGCCAGGGCAATGAGCAGTTCTTC
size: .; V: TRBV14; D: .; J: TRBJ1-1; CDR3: CASSLRGFTEAFF; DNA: TGTGCCAGCAGCCTAAGGGGGTTCACTGAAGCTTTCTTT
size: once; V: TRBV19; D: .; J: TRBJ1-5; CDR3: CASSTTRGTVRQPQHF; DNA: TGTGCCAGTAGTACCACAAGGGGCACTGTGAGACAGCCCCAGCATTTT
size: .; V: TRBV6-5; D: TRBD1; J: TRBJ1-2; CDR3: CASSRDSYGYTF; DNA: TGTGCCAGCAGTCGGGACAGCTATGGCTACACCTTC
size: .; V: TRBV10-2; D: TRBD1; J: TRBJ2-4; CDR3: CASTGGNIQYF; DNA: TGCGCCAGCACAGGGGGAAACATTCAGTACTTC
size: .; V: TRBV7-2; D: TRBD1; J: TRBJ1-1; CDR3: CASSSNVPRGYAFF; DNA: TGTGCCAGCAGCTCAAACGTGCCCAGGGGGTACGCTTTCTTT
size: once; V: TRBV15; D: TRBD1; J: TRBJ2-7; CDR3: CATSRDEQGGQGFEQYF; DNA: TGTGCCACCAGCAGAGATGAACAAGGAGGACAGGGGTTCGAGCAGTACTTC
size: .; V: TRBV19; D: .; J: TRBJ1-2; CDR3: CASSIDTRGPGDYTF; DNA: TGTGCCAGTAGTATAGATACCCGGGGACCGGGGGACTACACCTTC
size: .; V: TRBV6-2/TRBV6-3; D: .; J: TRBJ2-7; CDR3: CASSRTPPDEQYF; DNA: TGTGCCAGCAGCCGGACACCTCCAGACGAGCAGTACTTC
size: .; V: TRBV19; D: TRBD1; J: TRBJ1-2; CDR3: CASSPGTGYGYTF; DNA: TGTGCCAGTAGTCCCGGGACAGGGTATGGCTACACCTTC
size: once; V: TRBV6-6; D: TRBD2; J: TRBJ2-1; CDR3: CASSYLLAGGNEQFF; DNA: TGTGCCAGCAGTTACCTACTAGCGGGAGGCAATGAGCAGTTCTTC
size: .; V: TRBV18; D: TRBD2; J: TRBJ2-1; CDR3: CASSPSGGPYNEQFF; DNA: TGTGCCAGCTCACCGTCGGGAGGGCCGTACAATGAGCAGTTCTTC
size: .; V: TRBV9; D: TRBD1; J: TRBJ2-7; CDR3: CASSADPGTGGYEQYF; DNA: TGTGCCAGCAGCGCCGACCCCGGGACAGGAGGTTACGAGCAGTACTTC
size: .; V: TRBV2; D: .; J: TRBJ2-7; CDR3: CASSSNIGGTYEQYF; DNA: TGTGCCAGCAGTAGTAATATAGGAGGGACTTACGAGCAGTACTTC
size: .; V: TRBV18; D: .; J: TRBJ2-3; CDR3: CASSPPNSGESTDTQYF; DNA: TGTGCCAGCTCACCACCGAATTCGGGAGAGAGCACAGATACGCAGTATTTT
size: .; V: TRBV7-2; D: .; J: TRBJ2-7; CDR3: CASSFLFRSPSYEQYF; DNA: TGTGCCAGCAGCTTCCTATTTAGGAGCCCATCCTACGAGCAGTACTTC
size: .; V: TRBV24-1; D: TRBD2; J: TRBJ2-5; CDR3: CATSLAGGLKGETQYF; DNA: TGTGCCACCAGTCTAGCGGGAGGCCTAAAAGGAGAGACCCAGTACTTC
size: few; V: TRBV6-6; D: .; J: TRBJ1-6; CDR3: CASSYSHRDSPLHF; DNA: TGTGCCAGCAGTTACTCGCATCGGGATTCACCCCTCCACTTT
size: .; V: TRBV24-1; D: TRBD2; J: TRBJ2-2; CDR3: CATSDGLAGDTGELFF; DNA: TGTGCCACCAGTGATGGACTAGCGGGAGACACCGGGGAGCTGTTTTTT
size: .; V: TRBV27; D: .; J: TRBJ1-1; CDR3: CASSREAANTEAFF; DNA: TGTGCCAGCAGCCGAGAGGCCGCGAACACTGAAGCTTTCTTT